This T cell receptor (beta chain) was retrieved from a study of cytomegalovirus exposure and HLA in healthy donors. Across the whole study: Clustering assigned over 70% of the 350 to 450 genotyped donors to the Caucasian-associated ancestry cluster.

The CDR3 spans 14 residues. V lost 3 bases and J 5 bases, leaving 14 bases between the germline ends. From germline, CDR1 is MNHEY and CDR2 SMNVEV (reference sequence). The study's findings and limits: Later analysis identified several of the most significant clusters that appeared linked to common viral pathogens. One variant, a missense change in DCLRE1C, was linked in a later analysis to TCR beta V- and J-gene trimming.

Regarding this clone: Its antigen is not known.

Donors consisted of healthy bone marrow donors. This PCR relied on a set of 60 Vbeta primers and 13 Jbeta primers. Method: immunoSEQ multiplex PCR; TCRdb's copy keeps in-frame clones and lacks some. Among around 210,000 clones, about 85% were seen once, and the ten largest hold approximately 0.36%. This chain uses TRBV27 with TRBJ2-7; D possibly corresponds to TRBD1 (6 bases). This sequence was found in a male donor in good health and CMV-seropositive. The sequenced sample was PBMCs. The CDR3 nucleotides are TGTGCCAGCAGTTTGGGGACACCGTGGGACGAGCAGTACTTC. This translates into CASSLGTPWDEQYF.